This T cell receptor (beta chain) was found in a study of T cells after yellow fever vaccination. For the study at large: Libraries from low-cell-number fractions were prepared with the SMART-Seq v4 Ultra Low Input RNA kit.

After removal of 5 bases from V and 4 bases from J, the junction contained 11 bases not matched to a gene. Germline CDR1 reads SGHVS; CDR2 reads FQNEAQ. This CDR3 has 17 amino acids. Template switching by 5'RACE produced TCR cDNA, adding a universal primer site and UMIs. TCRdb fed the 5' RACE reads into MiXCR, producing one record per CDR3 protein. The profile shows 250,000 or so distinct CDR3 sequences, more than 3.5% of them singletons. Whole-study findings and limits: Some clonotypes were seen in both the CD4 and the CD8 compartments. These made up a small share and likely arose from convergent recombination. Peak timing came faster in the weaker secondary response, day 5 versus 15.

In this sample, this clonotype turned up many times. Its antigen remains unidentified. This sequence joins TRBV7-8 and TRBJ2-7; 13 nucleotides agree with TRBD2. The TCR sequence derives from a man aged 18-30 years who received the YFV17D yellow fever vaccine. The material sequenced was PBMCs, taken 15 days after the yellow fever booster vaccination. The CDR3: CASSELLTSGGLYEQYF. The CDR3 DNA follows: TGTGCCAGCAGCGAACTTCTGACTAGCGGGGGGCTATACGAGCAGTACTTC.